This T cell receptor (beta chain) was obtained from a study of identical twins. Study-wide results and limits: Excess sharing between twins was weaker in beta out-of-frame sequences. Possibly, invariant MAIT and iNKT cells partly confounded zero-insertion analyses. Cord blood beta clonotypes present at high abundance carried fewer insertions; no such pattern appeared in memory repertoires.

Remarks on this clonotype: Its target is not known.

The germline V gene has CDR1 MNHNS and CDR2 SASEGT. There are 15 residues in the CDR3. V shed 3 bases, J shed 5 bases, and the junction held 7 bases outside the gene matches. MiXCR was run by TCRdb on the 5' RACE reads, yielding one entry per CDR3 protein. There are approximately 890,000 distinct CDR3 sequences in the sample; 12% occur only once, and about 1.5% lies in the top ten. This sample also appeared in a second study, on yellow fever vaccine responses in identical twins.

The sample consisted of PBMCs. This chain connects TRBV6-1 to TRBJ2-5; TRBD1 agrees at 9 bases. The sequence was obtained from a woman aged 18-30 years in good health. This CDR3 is CASSDGQGKAETQYF. DNA for the CDR3: TGTGCCAGCAGTGACGGACAGGGGAAAGCGGAGACCCAGTACTTC.